The 32 T cell receptor beta chains listed next were all sequenced from one sample in a study of early T cells in non-severe SARS-CoV-2 infection. TCRdb re-called the 5' RACE reads with MiXCR, one entry per CDR3 protein. The sample has 65,000 to 95,000 distinct CDR3 sequences, 5% seen once. Sequencing used whole blood, obtained at baseline. Receptors were obtained from an adult who was a healthcare worker with PCR-confirmed SARS-CoV-2 infection or an uninfected control (not recorded which).

This clonotype was seen ten or more times. The CDR3 region is CASSIFGRAAGTGELFF. CDR3 nucleotide sequence: TGTGCCAGTAGTATCTTCGGACGAGCGGCAGGAACCGGGGAGCTGTTTTTT. The genes are TRBV19 and TRBJ2-2; maybe TRBD2 (5 bases). Germline CDR1 is LNHDA and CDR2 is SQIVND (reference sequence). With 3 bases removed from V and 5 bases from J, the gap between germline ends came to 19 bases. CDR3 length equals 17 residues.

This clonotype showed up just a few times. The DNA of the CDR3 is TGTGCCAGCAGTGATGTAAGGCTCAGCTCCTACAATGAGCAGTTCTTC. Its translation: CASSDVRLSSYNEQFF. The V gene is TRBV2, the J gene TRBJ2-1; D unresolved. Germline V gene data show CDR1 as SNHLY and CDR2 as FYNNEI. Trimming removed 3 bases at V and 0 bases at J, with 12 bases between. There are 16 residues in the CDR3.

A few counts support this clonotype. The chain uses TRBV5-4 and TRBJ2-1, with TRBD2 matching over 8 bases. This CDR3 region has 18 residues. V shed 3 bases, J shed 4 bases, and the junction held 15 bases outside the gene matches. The germline V gene encodes CDR1 SGHNT and CDR2 YYREEE (reference sequence). The CDR3 bases are TGTGCCAGCAGCTCCGACGGAGAGGAAGCGGGGGATTACAATGAGCAGTTCTTC. This sequence encodes CASSSDGEEAGDYNEQFF.

This clonotype was observed a handful of times. V gene TRBV5-1 combines with J gene TRBJ1-3; D call uncertain. Trimming pared 1 base from V and 0 bases from J, leaving 11 bases between. Germline lookup yields CDR1 SGHRS and CDR2 YFSETQ. This CDR3 is 16 amino acids long. CDR3 bases: TGCGCCAGCAGCTTGAATTCCAGGAGCTCTGGAAACACCATATATTTT. This translates into CASSLNSRSSGNTIYF.

There are many counts of this clonotype. This chain joins TRBV20-1 and TRBJ2-7, with D possibly being TRBD1 or TRBD2 (6 bases each). The ends were cut back, 6 bases at V and 0 bases at J, with 18 bases in the middle. Per the germline V gene, CDR1 is DFQATT and CDR2 is SNEGSKA (reference sequence). The CDR3 length is 15 residues. The CDR3 is CSAQSTGRSSYEQYF. CDR3 sequence (DNA): TGCAGTGCCCAATCCACAGGGAGGAGCTCCTACGAGCAGTACTTC.

At least ten counts were recorded for this clonotype. This sequence joins TRBV7-3 and TRBJ2-1, with D perhaps assigned TRBD1 or TRBD2 (5 bases each). With 2 bases removed from V and 6 bases from J, the gap between germline ends came to 17 bases. Germline V lookup: CDR1 SGHTA, CDR2 FQGTGA. CDR3 length equals 16 residues. The CDR3 loop reads CASSLVGGVGPNEQFF. CDR3 nucleotide sequence: TGTGCCAGCAGCTTAGTTGGGGGAGTAGGACCCAATGAGCAGTTCTTC. Complete variable domain (other parts from reference TRBV7-3 and TRBJ2-1): GAGVSQTPSNKVTEKGKYVELRCDPISGHTALYWYRQSLGQGPEFLIYFQGTGAADDSGLPNDRFFAVRPEGSVSTLKIQRTERGDSAVYLCASSLVGGVGPNEQFFGPGTRLTVL.

In its sample, this clonotype was seen many times. This chain joins TRBV12-3 or TRBV12-4 and TRBJ1-4; D unresolved. V shed 6 bases and J shed 7 bases, with 12 bases lying between them. This CDR3 is 13 amino acids long. In DNA, the CDR3 is TGTGCCAGCAGGGGCACCGAGGGTGAAAAACTGTTTTTT. Translated, it gives CASRGTEGEKLFF.

The chain links TRBV2 to TRBJ2-3, with D perhaps TRBD2 (5 bases). Trimming took 1 base from V and 1 from J, leaving 12 bases between them. This CDR3 has 16 amino acids. Per the germline V gene, CDR1 is SNHLY and CDR2 is FYNNEI. The CDR3 coding sequence is TGTGCCAGCAGTGAAGGAGGGCGTACCGGCACAGATACGCAGTATTTT. Amino acids: CASSEGGRTGTDTQYF.

There are many counts of this clonotype. The chain recombines TRBV12-5 with TRBJ1-1; no firm D call. Trimming removed 0 bases from V and 2 bases from J, with 13 bases in between. The CDR3 runs to 16 residues. From germline, CDR1 is LGHNT and CDR2 FRNRAP. The CDR3 spells CASGLVLGTSNTEAFF. In nucleotides, the CDR3 is TGTGCTAGTGGTTTGGTACTCGGCACATCTAACACTGAAGCTTTCTTT.

This clonotype was counted many times. The rearrangement uses TRBV19 and TRBJ1-4, with D maybe TRBD1 (5 bases). The V gene lost 6 bases and the J gene lost 7 bases, with 12 bases spanning the gap. The CDR3 runs 13 residues. The V gene's germline CDR1 is LNHDA and CDR2 SQIVND (reference sequence). The CDR3 reads CASSEGASEKLFF. The CDR3 DNA follows: TGTGCCAGTAGCGAAGGGGCAAGTGAAAAACTGTTTTTT.

This clonotype has at least ten counts. This chain joins TRBV20-1 and TRBJ2-2; D unclear. The germline CDR1 and CDR2 sequences are DFQATT and SNEGSKA (reference sequence). CDR3 length: 12 amino acids. The V gene lost 6 bases and the J gene lost 2 bases, with 7 bases spanning the gap. The CDR3 DNA reads as TGCAGTGCCAGGACCAACACCGGGGAGCTGTTTTTT. Its protein is CSARTNTGELFF.

This clonotype was counted ten times or more. V usage is TRBV7-2 and J usage is TRBJ2-1, with TRBD2 matching 8 bases. Per germline, CDR1 SGHTA and CDR2 FQGNSA. J lost 15 bases, V lost 5 bases, and 15 bases had no gene match. The CDR3 runs 14 residues. For the CDR3, the DNA is TGTGCCAGCAGCCCCGCAGTTTTCGCGGGAGGTGGGTTCTTC. Its protein is CASSPAVFAGGGFF.

This clonotype was counted a few times. The chain uses TRBV5-1 and TRBJ1-6; D not certain. The length of the CDR3 is 15 residues. V lost 4 bases and J lost 9, with 17 bases in between. Germline V gives CDR1 SGHRS, CDR2 YFSETQ. In nucleotides, the CDR3 is TGCGCCAGCAGCCCAGACGGCAGCTCGGTTTCACCCCTCCACTTT. It yields the protein CASSPDGSSVSPLHF.

This clonotype was counted many times. The rearrangement links TRBV28 to TRBJ1-1, with D uncertain. The germline V gene encodes CDR1 MDHEN and CDR2 SYDVKM. Trimming cost V 7 bases and J 3 bases, with 18 bases left between them. CDR3 size: 15 residues. CDR3 nucleotide sequence: TGTGCCAGCATTGCGCACAGCGTCCTCGACACTGAAGCTTTCTTT. As protein: CASIAHSVLDTEAFF.

This clonotype was recorded many times. In nucleotides, the CDR3 is TGTGCCAGCAGCTTAGATTTAAACGGACTTGAAGCTTTCTTT. Its translation is CASSLDLNGLEAFF. This chain connects TRBV11-2 to TRBJ1-1; unclear D gene. Germline CDR1 SGHAT, CDR2 FQNNGV. This CDR3 is built from 14 residues. V dropped 0 bases and J dropped 7 bases, with 12 bases sitting between them.

This sequence joins TRBV7-9 and TRBJ2-7; possibly TRBD1 for D (6 bases). This CDR3 has 14 residues. The germline gives CDR1 SEHNR, CDR2 FQNEAQ (reference sequence). Trimming removed 4 bases at V and 3 bases at J, with 13 bases between. The CDR3 bases are TGTGCCAGCAGCTCCGGGACACTTGACTACGAGCAGTACTTC. It translates to CASSSGTLDYEQYF.

Ten or more counts support this clonotype. The chain carries TRBV12-3 or TRBV12-4 and TRBJ2-7, with a possible D match to TRBD1 (7 bases). The CDR3 consists of 15 residues. Trimming stripped 4 bases from V and 5 bases from J, with 18 bases between. CDR3 nucleotides: TGTGCCAGCAGTTCCTCGCAGGGGGGCATCAACGAGCAGTACTTC. It encodes CASSSSQGGINEQYF.

This clonotype was seen only a few times. The chain recombines TRBV2 with TRBJ2-7; D gene ambiguous. CDR3 length: 11 amino acids. Germline CDR1 SNHLY, CDR2 FYNNEI. Trimming took 6 bases from V and 6 from J, leaving 9 bases between them. CDR3 nucleotides: TGTGCCAGCAGGGCGGTGGGCGAGCAGTACTTC. Translating gives CASRAVGEQYF.

This clonotype has just a few counts. This sequence joins TRBV12-3 or TRBV12-4 and TRBJ1-1; D is ambiguous. V lost 6 bases and J lost 1, with 15 bases in between. The CDR3 has 15 amino acids. The CDR3 sequence: CASSRHQNQNTEAFF. CDR3 DNA sequence: TGTGCCAGCAGCCGACACCAAAACCAGAACACTGAAGCTTTCTTT.

At least ten counts were recorded for this clonotype. The gene calls are TRBV6-5 and TRBJ1-2; D remains ambiguous. Trimming took 1 base from V and 2 from J, leaving 2 bases between them. CDR3 length: 12 amino acids. Germline CDR1 MNHEY, CDR2 SVGAGI. CDR3 loop: CASSYYNYGYTF. CDR3 nucleotide sequence: TGTGCCAGCAGTTACTACAACTATGGCTACACCTTC.

This chain joins TRBV12-3 or TRBV12-4 and TRBJ2-3, with TRBD2 identical over 8 bases. Germline trimming cut 6 bases from V and 2 bases from J; bases unmatched to any gene: 10. The CDR3 is 16 residues long. The CDR3 loop is CASSRTSGFYTDTQYF. CDR3 nucleotide sequence: TGTGCCAGCAGCCGTACTAGCGGATTTTACACAGATACGCAGTATTTT.

This sequence joins TRBV27 and TRBJ1-2; D unclear. CDR3 length equals 13 residues. Germline V gene lookup returns CDR1 MNHEY and CDR2 SMNVEV (reference sequence). Trimming took off 5 bases at V and 2 bases at J, with 9 bases between the two ends. The CDR3: CASSPNRNYGYTF. CDR3 DNA sequence: TGTGCCAGCAGTCCGAACCGGAACTATGGCTACACCTTC.

This clonotype was found many times. The chain recombines TRBV20-1 with TRBJ1-5; a weak D match, TRBD1 (5 bases). This CDR3 is 14 amino acids long. Germline lookup yields CDR1 DFQATT and CDR2 SNEGSKA (reference sequence). The ends were cut back, 3 bases at V and 3 bases at J, with 12 bases in the middle. The DNA of the CDR3 is TGCAGTGCTAGTCGGGGCCAGCTCAATCAGCCCCAGCATTTT. This encodes CSASRGQLNQPQHF.

V gene TRBV30 combines with J gene TRBJ2-7, with no clear D. Trimming took off 0 bases at V and 5 bases at J, with 5 bases between the two ends. Germline lookup yields CDR1 GTSNPN and CDR2 SVGIG (reference sequence). The CDR3 covers 11 residues. CDR3 coding DNA: TGTGCCTGGAGTGTACAGCACGAGCAGTACTTC. It codes for CAWSVQHEQYF.

This clonotype was recorded at least ten times. The chain couples TRBV7-6 to TRBJ2-7; weak D call: TRBD1 (6 bases). There are 15 residues in the CDR3. The V and J ends lost 1 base and 6 bases respectively, with 16 bases between them. Per the germline V gene, CDR1 is SGHVS and CDR2 is FNYEAQ. This chain's CDR3 is CASSLGDTGPLEQYF. The DNA of the CDR3 is TGTGCCAGCAGCTTAGGGGACACAGGACCCCTCGAGCAGTACTTC. The full variable domain, with the rest looked up from reference TRBV7-6 and TRBJ2-7, is GAGVSQSPRYKVTKRGQDVALRCDPISGHVSLYWYRQALGQGPEFLTYFNYEAQQDKSGLPNDRFSAERPEGSISTLTIQRTEQRDSAMYRCASSLGDTGPLEQYFGPGTRLTVT.

In its sample, this clonotype was seen many times. This chain links TRBV7-6 with TRBJ1-4, with D possibly being TRBD1 (5 bases). The germline gives CDR1 SGHVS, CDR2 FNYEAQ. The CDR3 is made up of 18 amino acids. Trimming removed 2 bases at V and 3 bases at J, with 19 bases between. The CDR3 nucleotides read TGTGCCAGCAGCTTAAGTGTGCGCGCAGGGCCGTCTAATGAAAAACTGTTTTTT. Its protein is CASSLSVRAGPSNEKLFF. Filled out from reference TRBV7-6 and TRBJ1-4, the complete variable domain reads GAGVSQSPRYKVTKRGQDVALRCDPISGHVSLYWYRQALGQGPEFLTYFNYEAQQDKSGLPNDRFSAERPEGSISTLTIQRTEQRDSAMYRCASSLSVRAGPSNEKLFFGSGTQLSVL.

This clonotype came up a few times. This chain uses TRBV7-9 with TRBJ1-1, with 9 bases matching TRBD1. This CDR3 comprises 16 residues. V lost 1 base and J lost 4; bases outside the gene matches: 7. The germline gives CDR1 SEHNR, CDR2 FQNEAQ (reference sequence). CDR3 bases: TGTGCCAGCAGCTTAGTGGGACAGGGAATAGGCACTGAAGCTTTCTTT. It encodes CASSLVGQGIGTEAFF.

The table lists this clonotype with a few counts. The chain recombines TRBV12-3 or TRBV12-4 with TRBJ2-3; 7 positions match TRBD2. CDR3 length equals 15 residues. With V trimmed by 3 bases and J by 3 bases, 6 bases remained unmatched. In DNA, the CDR3 is TGTGCCAGCAGTTTCTCTAGCGGAGTTACAGATACGCAGTATTTT. Its protein product is CASSFSSGVTDTQYF.

The chain carries TRBV28 and TRBJ2-2; TRBD2 aligns across 16 bases. J lost 6 bases, V lost 2 bases, and 3 bases had no gene match. CDR3 length: 17 residues. The germline V gene has CDR1 MDHEN and CDR2 SYDVKM. CDR3 DNA: TGTGCCAGCAGTTTAGGGACTAGCGGGAGGGCCCCCGGGGAGCTGTTTTTT. Protein: CASSLGTSGRAPGELFF.

In this sample, this clonotype turned up many times. The chain uses TRBV27 and TRBJ1-2; D is perhaps TRBD1 (5 bases). Germline V gives CDR1 MNHEY, CDR2 SMNVEV (reference sequence). CDR3 length: 15 residues. The V gene lost 0 bases and the J gene lost 7 bases, with 15 bases spanning the gap. In DNA, the CDR3 is TGTGCCAGCAGTTTATCGGGAGGAGGGGATGGTGGCTACACCTTC. It yields the protein CASSLSGGGDGGYTF.

The V and J genes are TRBV10-3 and TRBJ2-2; TRBD1 aligns across 8 bases. Germline V gives CDR1 ENHRY, CDR2 SYGVKD. This CDR3 contains 14 residues. V was pared by 8 bases and J by 4 bases, with 6 bases of the junction left unmatched. In nucleotides, the CDR3 is TGTGCCATCCACCCAGGGGGCCGCACCGGGGAGCTGTTTTTT. Translated: CAIHPGGRTGELFF.

This clonotype was picked up many times. The chain recombines TRBV12-3 or TRBV12-4 with TRBJ1-2; 7 bases agree with TRBD1. The V gene end was trimmed by 6 bases and the J gene end by 2 bases; junction bases not matched to a gene: 3. The CDR3 is made up of 13 amino acids. The CDR3 here is CASRKTGNYGYTF. In DNA form, the CDR3 reads TGTGCCAGCAGGAAGACAGGGAACTATGGCTACACCTTC.